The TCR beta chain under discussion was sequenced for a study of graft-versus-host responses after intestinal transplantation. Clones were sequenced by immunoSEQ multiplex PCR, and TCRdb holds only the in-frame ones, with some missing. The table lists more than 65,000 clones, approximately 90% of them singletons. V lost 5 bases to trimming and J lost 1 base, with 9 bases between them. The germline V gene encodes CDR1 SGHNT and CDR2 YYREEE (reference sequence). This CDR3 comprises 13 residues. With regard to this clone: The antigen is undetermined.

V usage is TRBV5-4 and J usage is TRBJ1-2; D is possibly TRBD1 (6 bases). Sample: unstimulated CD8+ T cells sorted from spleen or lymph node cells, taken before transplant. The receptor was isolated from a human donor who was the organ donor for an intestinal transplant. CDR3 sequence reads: CASRPGHNYGYTF. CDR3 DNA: TGTGCCAGCAGACCGGGACATAACTATGGCTACACCTTC.